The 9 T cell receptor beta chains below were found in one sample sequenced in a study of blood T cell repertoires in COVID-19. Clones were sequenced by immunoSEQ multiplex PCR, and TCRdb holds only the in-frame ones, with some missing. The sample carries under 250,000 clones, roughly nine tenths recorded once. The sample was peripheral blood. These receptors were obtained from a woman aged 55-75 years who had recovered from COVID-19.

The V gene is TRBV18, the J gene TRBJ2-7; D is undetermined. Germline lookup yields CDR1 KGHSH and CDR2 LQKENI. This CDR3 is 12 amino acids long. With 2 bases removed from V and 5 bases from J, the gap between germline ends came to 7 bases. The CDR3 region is CASSPGPDEQYF. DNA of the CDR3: TGTGCCAGCTCACCAGGTCCGGACGAGCAGTACTTC.

The CDR3 is CASSFYVSQETQYF. Written as DNA, the CDR3 is TGTGCCAGCAGCTTTTATGTGTCCCAAGAGACCCAGTACTTC. The chain joins TRBV7-2 to TRBJ2-5; no definite D call. The CDR3 covers 14 residues. Trimming shortened V by 3 bases and J by 1 base, and 9 bases separated the two germline ends. The germline CDR1 and CDR2 sequences are SGHTA and FQGNSA.

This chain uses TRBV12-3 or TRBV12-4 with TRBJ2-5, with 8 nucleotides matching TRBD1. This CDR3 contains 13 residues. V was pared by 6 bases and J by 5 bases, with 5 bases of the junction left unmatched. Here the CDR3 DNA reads TGTGCCAGCAGGTACAGGGGGGATGAGACCCAGTACTTC. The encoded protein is CASRYRGDETQYF.

The CDR3 here is CASSEWATNRQETQYF. As DNA, the CDR3 is TGTGCCAGCAGTGAATGGGCAACGAACCGGCAAGAGACCCAGTACTTC. The V gene is TRBV2, the J gene TRBJ2-5, with D uncertain. Germline CDR1 reads SNHLY; CDR2 reads FYNNEI. The V gene lost 2 bases and the J gene lost 2 bases, with 15 bases spanning the gap. CDR3 size: 16 residues.

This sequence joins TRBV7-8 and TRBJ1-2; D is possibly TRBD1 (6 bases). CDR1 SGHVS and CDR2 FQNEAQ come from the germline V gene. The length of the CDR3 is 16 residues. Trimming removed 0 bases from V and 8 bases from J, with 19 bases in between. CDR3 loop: CASSLAGTMGRRGYTF. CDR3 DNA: TGTGCCAGCAGCTTAGCCGGGACAATGGGCCGGAGGGGCTACACCTTC.

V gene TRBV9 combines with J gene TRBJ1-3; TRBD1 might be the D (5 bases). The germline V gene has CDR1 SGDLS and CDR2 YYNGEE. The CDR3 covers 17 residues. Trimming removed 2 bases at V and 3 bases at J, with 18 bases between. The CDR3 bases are TGTGCCAGCAGCGTCGGTATCCAGGGTGGGCTTGGAAACACCATATATTTT. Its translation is CASSVGIQGGLGNTIYF.

The CDR3 is CASRSGTAYNSPLHF. CDR3 sequence (DNA): TGTGCCAGCAGATCTGGGACAGCTTATAATTCACCCCTCCACTTT. This chain connects TRBV2 to TRBJ1-6; TRBD1 matches at 7 bases. CDR1 and CDR2 from the germline V gene are SNHLY and FYNNEI. The ends lost 6 bases at V and 4 bases at J; junction bases unmatched: 6. CDR3 length: 15 residues.

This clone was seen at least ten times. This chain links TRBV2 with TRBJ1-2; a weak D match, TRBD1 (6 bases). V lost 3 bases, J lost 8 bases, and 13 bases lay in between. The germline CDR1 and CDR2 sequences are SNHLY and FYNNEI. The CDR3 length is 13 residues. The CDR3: CASSDAGAGGYTF. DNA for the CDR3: TGTGCCAGCAGTGACGCGGGGGCTGGAGGCTACACCTTC.

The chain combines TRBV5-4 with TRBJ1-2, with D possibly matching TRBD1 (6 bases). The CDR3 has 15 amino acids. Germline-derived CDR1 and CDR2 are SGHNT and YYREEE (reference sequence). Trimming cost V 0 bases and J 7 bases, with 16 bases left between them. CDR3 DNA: TGTGCCAGCAGCTTGGGGTCGAGGACAGCTCGTGGCTACACCTTC. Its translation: CASSLGSRTARGYTF.